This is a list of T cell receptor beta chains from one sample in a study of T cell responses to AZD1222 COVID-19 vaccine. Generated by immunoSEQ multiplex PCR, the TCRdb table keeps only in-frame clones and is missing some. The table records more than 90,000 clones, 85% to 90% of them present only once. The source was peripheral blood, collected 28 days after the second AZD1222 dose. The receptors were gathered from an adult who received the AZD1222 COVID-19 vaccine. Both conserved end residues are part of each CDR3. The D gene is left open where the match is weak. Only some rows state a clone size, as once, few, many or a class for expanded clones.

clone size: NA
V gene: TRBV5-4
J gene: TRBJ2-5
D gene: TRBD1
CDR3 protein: CASAIRQGALETQYF
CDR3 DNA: TGTGCCAGCGCCATCCGGCAGGGGGCTTTAGAGACCCAGTACTTC

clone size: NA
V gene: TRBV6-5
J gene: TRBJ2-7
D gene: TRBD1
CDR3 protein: CASYRGSYEQYF
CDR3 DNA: TGTGCCAGCTACAGGGGCTCCTACGAGCAGTACTTC

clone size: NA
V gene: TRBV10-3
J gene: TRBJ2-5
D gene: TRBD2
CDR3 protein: CAISVDIGLAGVETQYF
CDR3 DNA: TGTGCCATCAGTGTCGACATCGGACTAGCGGGAGTAGAGACCCAGTACTTC

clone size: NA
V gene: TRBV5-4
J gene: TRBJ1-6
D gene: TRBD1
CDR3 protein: CASSDRGTYNSPLHF
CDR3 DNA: TGTGCCAGCAGCGACAGGGGGACCTATAATTCACCCCTCCACTTT

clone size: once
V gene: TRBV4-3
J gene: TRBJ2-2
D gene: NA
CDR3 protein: CASSQEWARGRDTGELFF
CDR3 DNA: TGCGCCAGCAGCCAAGAATGGGCTAGGGGGAGGGACACCGGGGAGCTGTTTTTT

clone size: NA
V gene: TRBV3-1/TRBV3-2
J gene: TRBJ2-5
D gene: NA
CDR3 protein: CASSQVGGQETQYF
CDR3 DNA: TGTGCCAGCAGCCAAGTCGGGGGCCAAGAGACCCAGTACTTC

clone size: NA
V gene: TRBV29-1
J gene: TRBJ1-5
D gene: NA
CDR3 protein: CSVGTASNQPQHF
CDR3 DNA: TGCAGCGTTGGGACAGCTAGCAATCAGCCCCAGCATTTT

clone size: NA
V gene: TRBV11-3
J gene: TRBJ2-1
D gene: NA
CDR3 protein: CASSSDFNGEQFF
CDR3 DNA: TGTGCCAGCAGCTCAGATTTCAACGGTGAGCAGTTCTTC

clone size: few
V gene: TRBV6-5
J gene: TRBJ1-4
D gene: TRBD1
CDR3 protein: CASSSGGENEKLFF
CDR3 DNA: TGTGCCAGCAGTTCAGGGGGGGAGAATGAAAAGCTGTTTTTT

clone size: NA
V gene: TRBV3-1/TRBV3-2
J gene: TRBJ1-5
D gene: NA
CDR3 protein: CASSQDSTVPAQHF
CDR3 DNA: TGTGCCAGCAGCCAAGATTCCACGGTCCCAGCCCAGCATTTT

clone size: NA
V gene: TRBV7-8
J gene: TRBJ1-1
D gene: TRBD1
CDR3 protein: CASSLITGGDNTEAFF
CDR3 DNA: TGTGCCAGCAGCTTAATCACAGGGGGAGATAACACTGAAGCTTTCTTT

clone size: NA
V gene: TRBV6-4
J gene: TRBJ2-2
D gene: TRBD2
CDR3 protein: CASSEAGDRTGELFF
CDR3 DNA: TGTGCCAGCAGTGAAGCGGGAGATCGCACCGGGGAGCTGTTTTTT

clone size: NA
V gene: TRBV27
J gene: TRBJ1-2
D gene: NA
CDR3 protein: CASSLSPTSYGYTF
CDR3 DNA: TGTGCCAGCAGTTTATCTCCGACGAGCTATGGCTACACCTTC

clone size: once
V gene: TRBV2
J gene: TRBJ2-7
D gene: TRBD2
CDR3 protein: CASSPTAGGHEQYF
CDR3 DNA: TGTGCCAGCAGTCCTACGGCGGGAGGTCACGAGCAGTACTTC

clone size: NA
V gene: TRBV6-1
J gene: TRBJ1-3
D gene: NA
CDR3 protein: CASSEVGQLPGNTIYF
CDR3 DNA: TGTGCCAGCAGTGAAGTAGGACAGCTACCTGGAAACACCATATATTTT

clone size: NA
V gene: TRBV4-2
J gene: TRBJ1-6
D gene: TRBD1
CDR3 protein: CASSLPKQGSSYNSPLHF
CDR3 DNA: TGTGCCAGCAGCCTGCCTAAACAGGGGAGCTCCTATAATTCACCCCTCCACTTT

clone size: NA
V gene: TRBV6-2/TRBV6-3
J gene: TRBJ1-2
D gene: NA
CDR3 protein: CASSPVPGAYGYTF
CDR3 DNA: TGTGCCAGCAGCCCAGTTCCAGGCGCCTATGGCTACACCTTC

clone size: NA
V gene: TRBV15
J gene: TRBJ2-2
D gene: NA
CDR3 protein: CATSRGHRADTGELFF
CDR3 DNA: TGTGCCACCAGCAGAGGTCATCGGGCCGACACCGGGGAGCTGTTTTTT

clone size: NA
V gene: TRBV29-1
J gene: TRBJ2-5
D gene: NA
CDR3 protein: CSVDPGETQYF
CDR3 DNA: TGCAGCGTTGATCCGGGGGAGACCCAGTACTTC

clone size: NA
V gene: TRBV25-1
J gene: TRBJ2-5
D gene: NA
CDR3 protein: CASSEGSLWETQYF
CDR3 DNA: TGTGCCAGCAGTGAAGGTAGCCTTTGGGAGACCCAGTACTTC